Listed below are T cell receptor beta chains from one sample, sequenced in a study of shared clonotypes between healthy human individuals. Produced via immunoSEQ multiplex PCR; TCRdb's table is partial and in-frame only. The sample yields some 580,000 clones, nearly 98% seen once. The sequencing sample was made of naive CD8+ T cells sorted from blood. These receptors originate from a man aged 30 to 45 in good health. CDR3s include the opening cysteine and the closing phenylalanine or tryptophan. Fields, in order: clone size, D gene, V gene, J gene, CDR3 protein, CDR3 DNA. A D gene is named only where the DNA matches it firmly. A row's size may be missing; if present it is once, few, many or a size class.

>NA|TRBD1|TRBV11-2|TRBJ2-1
CASSPTGTAPYNEQFF
TGTGCCAGCAGCCCCACCGGGACAGCGCCCTACAATGAGCAGTTCTTC
>NA|NA|TRBV28|TRBJ2-7
CASSSRSRGIYEQYF
TGTGCCAGCAGTTCCCGCTCCCGCGGGATATACGAGCAGTACTTC
>NA|NA|TRBV9|TRBJ1-1
CASRGREGTEAFF
TGTGCCAGCAGGGGCAGGGAAGGCACTGAAGCTTTCTTT
>NA|NA|TRBV9|TRBJ2-7
CASSPRRGMSYEQYF
TGTGCCAGCAGCCCCAGGCGGGGTATGTCCTACGAGCAGTACTTC
>NA|TRBD2|TRBV4-3|TRBJ2-7
CASSQDLRLADSYEQYF
TGCGCCAGCAGCCAAGATCTCCGACTAGCGGACTCCTACGAGCAGTACTTC
>NA|TRBD2|TRBV6-5|TRBJ2-3
CASSYLAGGPADTQYF
TGTGCCAGCAGTTACTTAGCGGGAGGGCCGGCAGATACGCAGTATTTT
>NA|NA|TRBV5-6|TRBJ2-7
CASSLTGTSYEQYF
TGTGCCAGCAGCTTGACAGGGACGTCCTACGAGCAGTACTTC
>once|NA|TRBV10-2|TRBJ1-1
CASSASKVTFF
TGCGCCAGCAGTGCTTCGAAGGTGACTTTCTTT
>once|NA|TRBV9|TRBJ2-7
CASGGLYEQYF
TGTGCCAGCGGAGGACTCTACGAGCAGTACTTC
>NA|NA|TRBV7-9|TRBJ2-7
CASSPRQNPYEQYF
TGTGCCAGCAGCCCTAGACAGAATCCCTACGAGCAGTACTTC
>NA|NA|TRBV6-5|TRBJ1-4
CASRLDGYDEKLFF
TGTGCCAGCCGGCTGGACGGCTACGATGAAAAACTGTTTTTT
>NA|NA|TRBV28|TRBJ2-7
CASSLYTGTRPYEQYF
TGTGCCAGCAGTTTATATACCGGGACACGACCCTACGAGCAGTACTTC
>NA|NA|TRBV5-6|TRBJ1-3
CASSPLSAGRGNTIYF
TGTGCCAGCAGCCCTCTGTCTGCGGGGAGAGGAAACACCATATATTTT
>NA|NA|TRBV27|TRBJ2-4
CASRATPEGKNIQYF
TGTGCCAGCAGAGCGACCCCTGAGGGCAAAAACATTCAGTACTTC
>NA|TRBD1|TRBV6-5|TRBJ1-2
CAVGQALPSGYTF
TGTGCCGTTGGACAGGCTCTTCCTTCGGGCTACACCTTC
>NA|NA|TRBV2|TRBJ2-2
CASVPENTGELFF
TGTGCCAGCGTCCCGGAGAACACCGGGGAGCTGTTTTTT
>NA|TRBD1|TRBV4-3|TRBJ1-2
CASSQEARTGNGYTF
TGCGCCAGCAGCCAAGAAGCAAGGACAGGGAATGGCTACACCTTC
>NA|TRBD2|TRBV7-3|TRBJ2-1
CASSLIRTSGYNEQFF
TGTGCCAGCAGCTTAATTCGGACTAGCGGCTACAATGAGCAGTTCTTC
>NA|NA|TRBV15|TRBJ2-3
CATSDPTDTQYF
TGTGCCACCAGCGACCCCACAGATACGCAGTATTTT
>NA|TRBD1|TRBV27|TRBJ1-5
CASSVGTGGNQPQHF
TGTGCCAGCAGTGTCGGGACAGGGGGCAATCAGCCCCAGCATTTT
>NA|TRBD2|TRBV29-1|TRBJ2-1
CSVFEWGPGTIPNEQFF
TGCAGCGTTTTTGAATGGGGACCCGGGACTATTCCGAATGAGCAGTTCTTC
>NA|TRBD1|TRBV5-6|TRBJ1-2
CASRSGTGSFYGYTF
TGTGCCAGCAGATCTGGGACAGGCAGCTTCTATGGCTACACCTTC
>NA|NA|TRBV5-1|TRBJ2-3
CASSLEGQTPGDTQYF
TGCGCCAGCAGCCTGGAAGGGCAGACCCCGGGAGATACGCAGTATTTT
>NA|TRBD2|TRBV28|TRBJ2-7
CASTIRVREVSYEQYF
TGTGCCAGCACCATAAGGGTGCGGGAGGTCTCCTACGAGCAGTACTTC
>NA|NA|TRBV13|TRBJ2-2
CASSLDTGELFF
TGTGCCAGCAGCTTAGATACCGGGGAGCTGTTTTTT
>NA|TRBD2|TRBV6-6|TRBJ2-7
CASSYGTRSTEQYF
TGTGCCAGCAGTTACGGGACTAGGTCTACGGAGCAGTACTTC
>NA|NA|TRBV4-3|TRBJ2-7
CASSTHTGSYEQYF
TGCGCCAGCAGCACACACACGGGATCCTACGAGCAGTACTTC
>once|NA|TRBV9|TRBJ1-1
CASSVGRVGSTEAFF
TGTGCCAGCAGCGTAGGGAGGGTGGGCTCCACTGAAGCTTTCTTT
>NA|NA|TRBV29-1|TRBJ2-7
CSVVGLPTYEQYF
TGCAGCGTTGTTGGACTCCCGACCTACGAGCAGTACTTC
>NA|TRBD2|TRBV5-8|TRBJ2-7
CASSLVGLVYEQYF
TGTGCCAGCAGCTTGGTCGGACTAGTGTACGAGCAGTACTTC
>NA|NA|TRBV27|TRBJ2-1
CASSLTTYNEQFF
TGTGCCAGCAGTTTAACAACCTACAATGAGCAGTTCTTC
>NA|NA|TRBV27|TRBJ2-1
CASSPRGLGNEQFF
TGTGCCAGCAGTCCACGTGGCCTTGGGAATGAGCAGTTCTTC
>once|TRBD1|TRBV27|TRBJ1-2
CASRRQGIGGYTF
TGTGCCAGCAGGCGACAGGGGATCGGTGGCTACACCTTC
>once|TRBD2|TRBV6-1|TRBJ2-7
CASSETGRNYEQYF
TGTGCCAGCAGTGAAACCGGGAGGAACTACGAGCAGTACTTC
>NA|TRBD2|TRBV7-9|TRBJ2-7
CASSSLAGIGYEQYF
TGTGCCAGCAGCTCCCTAGCGGGAATTGGGTACGAGCAGTACTTC
>NA|TRBD1|TRBV15|TRBJ2-7
CATRGTESYEQYF
TGTGCCACCAGGGGGACAGAATCCTACGAGCAGTACTTC
>NA|NA|TRBV28|TRBJ1-3
CASSPHRGSGNTIYF
TGTGCCAGCAGCCCGCACCGAGGGTCTGGAAACACCATATATTTT
>NA|NA|TRBV11-2|TRBJ1-3
CASSLSQGRYSGNTIYF
TGTGCCAGCAGCTTGTCCCAGGGGAGATACTCTGGAAACACCATATATTTT
>NA|NA|TRBV28|TRBJ2-7
CASSFVGKLGSYEQYF
TGTGCCAGCAGTTTCGTGGGTAAGCTAGGGTCCTACGAGCAGTACTTC
>NA|TRBD2|TRBV7-2|TRBJ2-7
CASSSSGSYEQYF
TGTGCCAGCAGCTCTAGCGGGAGCTACGAGCAGTACTTC
>NA|NA|TRBV14|TRBJ2-7
CASSQDGGRGPTYEQYF
TGTGCCAGCAGCCAAGATGGGGGAAGGGGCCCTACCTACGAGCAGTACTTC
>NA|TRBD2|TRBV5-1|TRBJ2-1
CASSLFSGRPTMIHEQFF
TGCGCCAGCAGCTTGTTTAGCGGGAGGCCTACAATGATCCATGAGCAGTTCTTC
>NA|NA|TRBV2|TRBJ1-5
CASSEGAGGSNQPQHF
TGTGCCAGCAGTGAAGGGGCAGGTGGAAGCAATCAGCCCCAGCATTTT
>NA|TRBD1|TRBV18|TRBJ2-7
CASSPPGTDYEQYF
TGTGCCAGCTCACCGCCCGGGACAGACTACGAGCAGTACTTC
>NA|TRBD1|TRBV2|TRBJ2-7
CASRGTEDTYEQYF
TGTGCCAGCAGGGGGACAGAAGACACCTACGAGCAGTACTTC
>NA|TRBD1|TRBV7-6|TRBJ1-5
CASSEITGDGNQPQHF
TGTGCCAGCAGCGAAATAACAGGGGACGGCAATCAGCCCCAGCATTTT
>NA|NA|TRBV27|TRBJ2-7
CASSLSYSGSYEQYF
TGTGCCAGCAGTTTATCCTACAGTGGGTCCTACGAGCAGTACTTC
>NA|NA|TRBV5-1|TRBJ1-4
CASSFVSPTNEKLFF
TGCGCCAGCAGCTTCGTATCCCCAACTAATGAAAAACTGTTTTTT
>once|TRBD1|TRBV7-4|TRBJ2-5
CARRQGVISLETQYF
TGTGCCAGAAGACAGGGGGTCATTAGTTTGGAGACCCAGTACTTC
>NA|NA|TRBV27|TRBJ2-1
CASSSTYNEQFF
TGTGCCAGCAGTTCCACGTACAATGAGCAGTTCTTC
>NA|TRBD2|TRBV14|TRBJ2-1
CATAGGSSYNEQFF
TGTGCCACAGCGGGAGGCAGCTCCTACAATGAGCAGTTCTTC
>NA|TRBD2|TRBV7-9|TRBJ2-7
CASSSEGLAGVHEQYF
TGTGCCAGCAGCTCCGAGGGACTAGCGGGAGTTCACGAGCAGTACTTC